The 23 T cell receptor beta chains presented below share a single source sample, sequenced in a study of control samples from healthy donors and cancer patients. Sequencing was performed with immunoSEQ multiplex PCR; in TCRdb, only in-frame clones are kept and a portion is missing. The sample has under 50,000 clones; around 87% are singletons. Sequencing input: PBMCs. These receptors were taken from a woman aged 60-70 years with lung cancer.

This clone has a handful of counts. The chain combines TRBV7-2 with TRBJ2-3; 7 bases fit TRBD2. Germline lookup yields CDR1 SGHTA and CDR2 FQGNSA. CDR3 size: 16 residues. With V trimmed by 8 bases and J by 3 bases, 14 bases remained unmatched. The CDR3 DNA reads TGTGCCAGCGCTGGGGGACTCCGGGAGGCGACAGATACGCAGTATTTT. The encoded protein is CASAGGLREATDTQYF.

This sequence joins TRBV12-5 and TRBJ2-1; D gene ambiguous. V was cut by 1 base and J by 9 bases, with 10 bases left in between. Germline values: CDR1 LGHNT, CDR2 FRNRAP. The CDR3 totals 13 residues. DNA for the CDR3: TGTGCTAGTGGTTTGGAGCTTCAGGCTGAGCAGTTCTTC. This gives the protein CASGLELQAEQFF.

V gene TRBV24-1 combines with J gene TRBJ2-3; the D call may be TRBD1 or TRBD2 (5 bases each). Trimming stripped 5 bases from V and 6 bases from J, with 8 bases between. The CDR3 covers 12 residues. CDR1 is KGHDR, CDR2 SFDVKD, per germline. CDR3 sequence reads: CATSGGMDTQYF. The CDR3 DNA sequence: TGTGCCACCAGTGGGGGGATGGATACGCAGTATTTT.

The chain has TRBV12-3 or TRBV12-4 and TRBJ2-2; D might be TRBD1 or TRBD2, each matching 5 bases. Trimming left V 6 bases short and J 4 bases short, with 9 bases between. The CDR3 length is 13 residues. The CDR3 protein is CASRQGTTGELFF. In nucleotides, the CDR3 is TGTGCCAGCAGGCAAGGGACCACCGGGGAGCTGTTTTTT.

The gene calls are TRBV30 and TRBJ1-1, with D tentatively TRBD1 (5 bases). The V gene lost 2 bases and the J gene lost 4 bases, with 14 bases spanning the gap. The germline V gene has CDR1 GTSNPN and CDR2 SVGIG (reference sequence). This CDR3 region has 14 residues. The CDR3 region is CAWSSTAGSTEAFF. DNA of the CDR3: TGTGCCTGGAGTAGTACGGCAGGGAGCACTGAAGCTTTCTTT.

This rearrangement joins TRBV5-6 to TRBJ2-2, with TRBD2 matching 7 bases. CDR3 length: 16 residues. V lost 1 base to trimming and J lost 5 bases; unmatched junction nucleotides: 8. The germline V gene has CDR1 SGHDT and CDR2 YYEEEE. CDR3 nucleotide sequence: TGTGCCAGCAGCTTGTTGTCGGGAGGTTTAACCGGGGAGCTGTTTTTT. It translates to CASSLLSGGLTGELFF.

Here the CDR3 reads CAAGTGIEAFF. The CDR3 DNA follows: TGTGCCGCCGGGACTGGAATTGAAGCTTTCTTT. The V and J genes are TRBV12-3 or TRBV12-4 and TRBJ1-1; tentatively, D is TRBD1 (5 bases). The CDR3 extends over 11 amino acids. V gave up 11 bases and J gave up 7 bases, with 14 bases separating them.

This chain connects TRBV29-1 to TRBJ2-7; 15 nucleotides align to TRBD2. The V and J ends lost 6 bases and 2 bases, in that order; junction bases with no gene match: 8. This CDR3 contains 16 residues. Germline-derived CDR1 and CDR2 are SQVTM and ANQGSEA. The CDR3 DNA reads TGCAGCGTCTACGGACTAGCGGGAGGGCCCCCCTACGAGCAGTACTTC. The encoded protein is CSVYGLAGGPPYEQYF.

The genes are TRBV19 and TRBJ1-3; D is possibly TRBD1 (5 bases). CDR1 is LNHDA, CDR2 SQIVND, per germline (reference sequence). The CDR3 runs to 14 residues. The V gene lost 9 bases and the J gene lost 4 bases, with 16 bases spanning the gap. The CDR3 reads CASGRGFEGNTIYF. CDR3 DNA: TGTGCCAGCGGAAGGGGATTTGAAGGAAACACCATATATTTT.

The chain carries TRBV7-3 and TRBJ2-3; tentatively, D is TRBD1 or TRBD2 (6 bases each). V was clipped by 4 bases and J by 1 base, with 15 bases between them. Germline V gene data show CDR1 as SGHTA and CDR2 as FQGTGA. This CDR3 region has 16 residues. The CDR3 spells CASSSQPGGGTDTQYF. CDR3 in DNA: TGTGCCAGCAGCTCACAACCCGGGGGCGGCACAGATACGCAGTATTTT.

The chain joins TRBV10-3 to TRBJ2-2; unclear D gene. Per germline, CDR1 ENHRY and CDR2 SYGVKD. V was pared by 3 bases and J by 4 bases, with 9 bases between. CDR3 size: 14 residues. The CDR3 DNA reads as TGTGCCATCAGTGAAGATATGCGCACCGGGGAGCTGTTTTTT. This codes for CAISEDMRTGELFF.

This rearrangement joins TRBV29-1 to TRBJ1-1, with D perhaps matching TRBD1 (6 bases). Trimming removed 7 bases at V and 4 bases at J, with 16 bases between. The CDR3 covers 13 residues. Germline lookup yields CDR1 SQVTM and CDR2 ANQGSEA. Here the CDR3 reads CSAEGGLGTEAFF. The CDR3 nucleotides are TGCAGCGCCGAGGGGGGGCTGGGCACTGAAGCTTTCTTT. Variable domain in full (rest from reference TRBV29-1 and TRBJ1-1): SAVISQKPSRDICQRGTSLTIQCQVDSQVTMMFWYRQQPGQSLTLIATANQGSEATYESGFVIDKFPISRPNLTFSTLTVSNMSPEDSSIYLCSAEGGLGTEAFFGQGTRLTVV.

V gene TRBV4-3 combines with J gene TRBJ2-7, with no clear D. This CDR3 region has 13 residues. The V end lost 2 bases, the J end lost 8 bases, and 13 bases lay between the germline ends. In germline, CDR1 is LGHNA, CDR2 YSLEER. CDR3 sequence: CASSQNPSVQQYF. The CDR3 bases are TGCGCCAGCAGCCAAAACCCCTCAGTCCAGCAGTACTTC.

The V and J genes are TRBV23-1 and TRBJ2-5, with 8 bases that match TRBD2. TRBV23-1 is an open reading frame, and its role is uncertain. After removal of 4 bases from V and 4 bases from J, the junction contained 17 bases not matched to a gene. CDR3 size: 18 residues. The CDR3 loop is CASSPSGAGGALGETQYF. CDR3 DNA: TGCGCCAGCAGTCCAAGTGGGGCGGGAGGAGCGTTAGGAGAGACCCAGTACTTC.

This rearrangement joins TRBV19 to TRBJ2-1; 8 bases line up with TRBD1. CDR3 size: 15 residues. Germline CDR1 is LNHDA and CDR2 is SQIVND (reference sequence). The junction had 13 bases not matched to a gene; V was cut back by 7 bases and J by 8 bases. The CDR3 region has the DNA TGTGCCAGTAACGATGGACAGGGATCTGGCTATGAGCAGTTCTTC. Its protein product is CASNDGQGSGYEQFF. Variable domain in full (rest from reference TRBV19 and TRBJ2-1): DGGITQSPKYLFRKEGQNVTLSCEQNLNHDAMYWYRQDPGQGLRLIYYSQIVNDFQKGDIAEGYSVSREKKESFPLTVTSAQKNPTAFYLCASNDGQGSGYEQFFGPGTRLTVL.

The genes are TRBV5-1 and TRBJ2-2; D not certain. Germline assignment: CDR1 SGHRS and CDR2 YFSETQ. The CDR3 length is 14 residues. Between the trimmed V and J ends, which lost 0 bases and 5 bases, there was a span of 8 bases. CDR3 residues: CASSLGASTGELFF. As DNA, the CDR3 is TGCGCCAGCAGCTTGGGGGCGTCTACCGGGGAGCTGTTTTTT. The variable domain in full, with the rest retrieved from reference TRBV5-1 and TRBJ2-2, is KAGVTQTPRYLIKTRGQQVTLSCSPISGHRSVSWYQQTPGQGLQFLFEYFSETQRNKGNFPGRFSGRQFSNSRSEMNVSTLELGDSALYLCASSLGASTGELFFGEGSRLTVL.

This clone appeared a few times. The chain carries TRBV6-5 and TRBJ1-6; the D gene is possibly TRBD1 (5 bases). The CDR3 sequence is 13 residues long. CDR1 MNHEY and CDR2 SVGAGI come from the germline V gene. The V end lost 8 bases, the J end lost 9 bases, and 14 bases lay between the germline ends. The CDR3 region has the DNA TGTGCCAGCGGGGGGGGGATTCGTTCACCCCTCCACTTT. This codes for CASGGGIRSPLHF.

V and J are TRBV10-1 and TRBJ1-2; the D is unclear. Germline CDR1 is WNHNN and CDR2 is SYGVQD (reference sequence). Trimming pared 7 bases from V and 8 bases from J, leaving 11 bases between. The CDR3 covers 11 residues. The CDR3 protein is CASIGSCGYTF. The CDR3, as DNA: TGCGCCAGCATCGGGTCCTGCGGCTACACCTTC.

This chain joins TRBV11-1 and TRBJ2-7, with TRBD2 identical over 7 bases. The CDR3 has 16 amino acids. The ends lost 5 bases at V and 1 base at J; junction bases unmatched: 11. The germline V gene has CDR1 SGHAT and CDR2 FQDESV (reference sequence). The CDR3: CASSDLNWGGSYEQYF. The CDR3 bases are TGTGCCAGCAGCGATCTAAACTGGGGGGGATCCTACGAGCAGTACTTC.

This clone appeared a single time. CDR3 in amino acids: CATSGDGNQPQHF. The CDR3 DNA sequence: TGTGCCACCAGTGGGGACGGCAATCAGCCCCAGCATTTT. The chain links TRBV24-1 to TRBJ1-5, with D possibly being TRBD1 (5 bases). Trimming took off 5 bases at V and 2 bases at J, with 6 bases between the two ends. Germline assignment: CDR1 KGHDR and CDR2 SFDVKD. The CDR3 has 13 amino acids.

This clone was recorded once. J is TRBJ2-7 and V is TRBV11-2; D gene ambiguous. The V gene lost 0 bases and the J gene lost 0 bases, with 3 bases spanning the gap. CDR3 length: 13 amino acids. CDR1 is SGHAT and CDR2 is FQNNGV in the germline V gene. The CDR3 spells CASSLEISYEQYF. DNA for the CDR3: TGTGCCAGCAGCTTAGAAATCTCCTACGAGCAGTACTTC.

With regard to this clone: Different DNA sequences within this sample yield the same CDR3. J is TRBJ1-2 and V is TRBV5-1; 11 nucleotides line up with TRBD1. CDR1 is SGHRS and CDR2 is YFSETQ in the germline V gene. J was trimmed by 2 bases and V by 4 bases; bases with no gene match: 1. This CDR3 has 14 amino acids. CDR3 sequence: CASSRDRGNYGYTF. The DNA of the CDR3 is TGCGCCAGCAGCAGGGACAGGGGGAACTATGGCTACACCTTC. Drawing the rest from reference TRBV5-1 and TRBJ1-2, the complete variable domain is KAGVTQTPRYLIKTRGQQVTLSCSPISGHRSVSWYQQTPGQGLQFLFEYFSETQRNKGNFPGRFSGRQFSNSRSEMNVSTLELGDSALYLCASSRDRGNYGYTFGSGTRLTVV.

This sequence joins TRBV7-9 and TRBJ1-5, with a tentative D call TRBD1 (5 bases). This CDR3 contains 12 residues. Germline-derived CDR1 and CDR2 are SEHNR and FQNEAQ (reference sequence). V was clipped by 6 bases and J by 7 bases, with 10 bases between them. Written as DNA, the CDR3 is TGTGCCAGCAGTCTGGACACACAGCCCCAGCATTTT. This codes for CASSLDTQPQHF.